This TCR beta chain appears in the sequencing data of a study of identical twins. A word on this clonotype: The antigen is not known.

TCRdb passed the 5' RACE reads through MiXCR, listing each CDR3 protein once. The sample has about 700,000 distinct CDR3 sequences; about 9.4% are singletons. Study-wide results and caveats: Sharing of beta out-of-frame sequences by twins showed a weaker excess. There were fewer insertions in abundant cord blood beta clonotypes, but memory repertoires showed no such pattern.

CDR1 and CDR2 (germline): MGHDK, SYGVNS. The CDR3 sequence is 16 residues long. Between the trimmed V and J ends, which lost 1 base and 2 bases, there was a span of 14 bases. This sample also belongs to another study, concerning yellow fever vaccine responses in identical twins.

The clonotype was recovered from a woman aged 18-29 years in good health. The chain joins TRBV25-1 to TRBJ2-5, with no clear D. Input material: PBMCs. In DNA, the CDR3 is TGTGCCAGCAGTGAATTACCTGGGTTTGGGCAAGAGACCCAGTACTTC. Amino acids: CASSELPGFGQETQYF.